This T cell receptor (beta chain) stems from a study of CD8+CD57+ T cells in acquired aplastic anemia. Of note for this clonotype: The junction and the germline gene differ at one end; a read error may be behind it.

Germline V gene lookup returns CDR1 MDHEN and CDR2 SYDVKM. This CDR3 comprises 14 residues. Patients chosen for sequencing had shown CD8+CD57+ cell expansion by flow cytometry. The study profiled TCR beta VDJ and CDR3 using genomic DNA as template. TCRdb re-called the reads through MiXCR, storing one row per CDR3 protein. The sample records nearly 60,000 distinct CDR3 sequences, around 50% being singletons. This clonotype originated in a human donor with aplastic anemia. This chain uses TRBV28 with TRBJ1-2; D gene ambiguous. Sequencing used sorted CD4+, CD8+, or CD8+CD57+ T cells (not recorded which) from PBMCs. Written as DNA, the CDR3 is TGTGCCAGCAACCACCTCGTTGGGCAGGCTGGCTACGCCTTC. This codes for CASNHLVGQAGYAF.